This TCR beta chain is from a study of blood T cell repertoires in COVID-19. Looking at the study overall: T cells, B-cell-depleted T cells, or PBMCs supplied cDNA or gDNA.

Authors' processing steps: Amplifying reference gene primers gave estimates of nucleated cell counts. The repertoire was sequenced with immunoSEQ multiplex PCR; TCRdb's copy has only in-frame clones and lacks some. D and trimming were read from the DNA, whereas the V and J calls and clone size are those reported in that table. The table lists 250,000 to 350,000 clones, 75% to 90% of them singletons. The germline V gene encodes CDR1 MNHNY and CDR2 SVGAGI (reference sequence). V was trimmed by 4 bases and J by 5 bases, leaving 14 bases between them. The CDR3 is made up of 14 amino acids. The chain uses TRBV6-6 and TRBJ1-2, with a tentative D call TRBD1 (6 bases). Sequenced input: peripheral blood. The TCR originated in a woman in her thirties or forties who had recovered from COVID-19. Here the CDR3 reads CASSSTTGKYGYTF. DNA for the CDR3: TGTGCCAGCAGTTCGACTACAGGGAAGTATGGCTACACCTTC.